This T cell receptor beta chain was recovered during a study of graft-versus-host responses after intestinal transplantation. Whole-study context: Transplant types were multivisceral, liver-intestinal, or isolated intestinal.

Samples of post-transplant bone marrow were collected from the posterior iliac crest or another site. There are 15 residues in the CDR3. The germline V and J ends were trimmed by 8 bases and 4 bases, with 21 bases remaining between them. Germline V CDR1 and CDR2: LGHNA, YNFKEQ. Generated by immunoSEQ multiplex PCR, the TCRdb table keeps only in-frame clones and is missing some. The data hold about 3,200 clones, with just over 90% observed a single time. This TCR was sampled from a human patient who received an intestinal transplant, so some T cells may come from the graft donor. The chain links TRBV4-2 to TRBJ2-7; D might be TRBD2 (5 bases). The starting material was bone marrow, obtained more than 350 days after transplant. DNA for the CDR3: TGTGCCAGCGCCCTAAGTGGGCCTAGCTTGTACGAGCAGTACTTC. Translated, it gives CASALSGPSLYEQYF.